This T cell receptor beta chain was identified during a study of blood T cell repertoires in COVID-19. Across the study: The study drew acute and convalescent COVID-19 samples from the United States, Italy and Spain. From T cells, B-cell-depleted T cells, or PBMCs came the material, which was cDNA or gDNA.

The germline V gene encodes CDR1 SGHTA and CDR2 FQGNSA. The CDR3 is 15 amino acids. V lost 1 base to trimming and J lost 3 bases; unmatched junction nucleotides: 3. Authors' processing steps: Amplifying reference gene primers gave estimates of nucleated cell counts. The protocol was immunoSEQ multiplex PCR, while the TCRdb copy is restricted to in-frame clones and leaves out a portion. V and J calls and clone size come straight from that table; D and trimming were deduced from the DNA. This table has around 57,000 clones, around 76% appearing once. This receptor was obtained from a woman in her sixties with acute or convalescent COVID-19. The specimen was peripheral blood. The genes are TRBV7-2 and TRBJ2-1, with 7 positions matching TRBD2. CDR3 nucleotides: TGTGCCAGCAGCTTAGAGGGCGGGAGCTACAATGAGCAGTTCTTC. Protein: CASSLEGGSYNEQFF.